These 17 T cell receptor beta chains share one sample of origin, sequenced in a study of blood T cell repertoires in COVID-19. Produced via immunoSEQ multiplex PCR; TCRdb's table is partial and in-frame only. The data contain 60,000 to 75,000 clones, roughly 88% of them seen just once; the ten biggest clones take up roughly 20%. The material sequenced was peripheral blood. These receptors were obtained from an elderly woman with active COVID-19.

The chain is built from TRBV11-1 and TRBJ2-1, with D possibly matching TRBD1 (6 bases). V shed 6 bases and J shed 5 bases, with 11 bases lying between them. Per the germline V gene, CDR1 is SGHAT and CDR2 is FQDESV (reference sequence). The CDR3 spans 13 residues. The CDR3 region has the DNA TGTGCCAGCAGTCGCCGGGACAACAATGAGCAGTTCTTC. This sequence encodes CASSRRDNNEQFF.

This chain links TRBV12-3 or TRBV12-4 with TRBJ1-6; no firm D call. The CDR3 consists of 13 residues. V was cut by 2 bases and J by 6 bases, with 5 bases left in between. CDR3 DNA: TGTGCCAGCAGTTTACAGGTTAATTCACCCCTCCACTTT. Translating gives CASSLQVNSPLHF.

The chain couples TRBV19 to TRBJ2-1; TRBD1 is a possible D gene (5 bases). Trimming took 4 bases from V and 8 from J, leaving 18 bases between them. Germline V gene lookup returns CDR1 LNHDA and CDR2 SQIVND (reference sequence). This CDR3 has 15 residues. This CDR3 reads CASSTPGPTGDEQFF. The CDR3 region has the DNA TGTGCCAGTAGTACCCCGGGTCCTACAGGAGATGAGCAGTTCTTC.

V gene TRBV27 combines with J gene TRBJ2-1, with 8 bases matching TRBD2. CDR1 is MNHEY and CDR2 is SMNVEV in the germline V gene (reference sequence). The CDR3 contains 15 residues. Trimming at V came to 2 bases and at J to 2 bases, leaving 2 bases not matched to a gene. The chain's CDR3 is CASSLGLAAYNEQFF. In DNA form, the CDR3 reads TGTGCCAGCAGTTTAGGACTAGCAGCCTACAATGAGCAGTTCTTC.

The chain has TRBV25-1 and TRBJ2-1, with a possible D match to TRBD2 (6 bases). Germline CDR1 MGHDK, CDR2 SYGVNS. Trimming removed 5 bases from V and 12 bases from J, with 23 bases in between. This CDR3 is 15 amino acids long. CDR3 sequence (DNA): TGTGCCAGCAGTCCGCTAGGGGTAGCGGAGAGGGGGCAGTTCTTC. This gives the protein CASSPLGVAERGQFF. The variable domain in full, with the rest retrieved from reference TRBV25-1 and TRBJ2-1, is EADIYQTPRYLVIGTGKKITLECSQTMGHDKMYWYQQDPGMELHLIHYSYGVNSTEKGDLSSESTVSRIRTEHFPLTLESARPSHTSQYLCASSPLGVAERGQFFGPGTRLTVL.

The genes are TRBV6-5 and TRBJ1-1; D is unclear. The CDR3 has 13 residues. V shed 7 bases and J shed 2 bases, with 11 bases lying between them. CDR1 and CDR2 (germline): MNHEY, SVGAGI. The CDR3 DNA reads TGTGCCAGCATTTATCAGGAAAACACTGAAGCTTTCTTT. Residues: CASIYQENTEAFF.

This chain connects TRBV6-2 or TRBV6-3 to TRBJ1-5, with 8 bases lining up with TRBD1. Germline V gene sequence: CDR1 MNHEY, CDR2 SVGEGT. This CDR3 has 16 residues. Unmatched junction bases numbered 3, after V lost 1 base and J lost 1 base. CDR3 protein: CASSYFGQGSNQPQHF. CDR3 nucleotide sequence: TGTGCCAGCAGTTACTTTGGACAGGGCAGCAATCAGCCCCAGCATTTT.

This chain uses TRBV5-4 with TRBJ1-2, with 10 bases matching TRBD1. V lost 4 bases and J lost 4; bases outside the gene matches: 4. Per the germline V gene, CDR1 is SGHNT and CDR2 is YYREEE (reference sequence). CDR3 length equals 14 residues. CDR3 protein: CASSDGQGGYGYTF. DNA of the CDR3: TGTGCCAGCAGCGACGGACAGGGGGGCTATGGCTACACCTTC.

DNA for the CDR3: TGTGCCAGCAGCGGGGGGGCTAGCGGGCACTACAATGAGCAGTTCTTC. This translates into CASSGGASGHYNEQFF. This chain connects TRBV7-9 to TRBJ2-1; the match to TRBD2 covers 8 bases. This CDR3 region has 16 residues. CDR1 is SEHNR, CDR2 FQNEAQ, per germline (reference sequence). V lost 5 bases to trimming and J lost 3 bases; unmatched junction nucleotides: 9. The full variable domain, completed using reference TRBV7-9 and TRBJ2-1, is DTGVSQNPRHKITKRGQNVTFRCDPISEHNRLYWYRQTLGQGPEFLTYFQNEAQLEKSRLLSDRFSAERPKGSFSTLEIQRTEQGDSAMYLCASSGGASGHYNEQFFGPGTRLTVL.

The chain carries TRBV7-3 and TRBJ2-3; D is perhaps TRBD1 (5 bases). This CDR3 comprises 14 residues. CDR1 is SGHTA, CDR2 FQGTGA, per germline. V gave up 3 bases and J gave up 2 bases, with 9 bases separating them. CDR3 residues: CASSLGRDTDTQYF. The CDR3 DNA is TGTGCCAGCAGCTTGGGCAGGGACACAGATACGCAGTATTTT.

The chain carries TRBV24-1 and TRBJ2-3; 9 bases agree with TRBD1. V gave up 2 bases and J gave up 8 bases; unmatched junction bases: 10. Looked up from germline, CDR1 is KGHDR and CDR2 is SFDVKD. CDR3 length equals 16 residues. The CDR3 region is CATSDSKTGGRATQYF. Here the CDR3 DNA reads TGTGCCACCAGTGATTCCAAGACAGGGGGTCGTGCTACGCAGTATTTT.

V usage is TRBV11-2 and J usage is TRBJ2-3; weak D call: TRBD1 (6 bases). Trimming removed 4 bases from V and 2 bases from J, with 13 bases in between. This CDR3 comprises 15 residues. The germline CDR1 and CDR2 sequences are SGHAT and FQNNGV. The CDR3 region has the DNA TGTGCCAGCAGCTCGATGAACAGGGACACAGATACGCAGTATTTT. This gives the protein CASSSMNRDTDTQYF.

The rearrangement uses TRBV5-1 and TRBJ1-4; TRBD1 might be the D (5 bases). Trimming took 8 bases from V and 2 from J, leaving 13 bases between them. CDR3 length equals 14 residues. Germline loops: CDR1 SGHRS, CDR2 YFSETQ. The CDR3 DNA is TGCGCCAGTACCCAGGGATACACTAATGAAAAACTGTTTTTT. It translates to CASTQGYTNEKLFF.

CDR3 amino acids: CATSGQSGGFSPLHF. As DNA, the CDR3 is TGTGCCACCAGCGGCCAGTCCGGAGGTTTCTCACCCCTCCACTTT. This chain links TRBV15 with TRBJ1-6; the D is unclear. CDR1 LNHNV and CDR2 YYDKDF come from the germline V gene (reference sequence). This CDR3 comprises 15 residues. The V end was cut by 5 bases, the J end by 10 bases, with 18 bases between.

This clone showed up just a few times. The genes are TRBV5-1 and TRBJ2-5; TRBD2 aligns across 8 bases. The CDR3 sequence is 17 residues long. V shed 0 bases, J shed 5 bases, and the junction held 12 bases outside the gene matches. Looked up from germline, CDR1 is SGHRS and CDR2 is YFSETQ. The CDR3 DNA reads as TGCGCCAGCAGCTTGGTACCGGGACTAGAGCTTGGGGAGACCCAGTACTTC. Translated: CASSLVPGLELGETQYF.

The CDR3 region is CASSQGFTGADTQYF. In nucleotides, the CDR3 is TGTGCCAGCAGCCAAGGGTTTACTGGAGCAGATACGCAGTATTTT. V and J are TRBV4-2 and TRBJ2-3; D is unresolved. Germline assignment: CDR1 LGHNA and CDR2 YNFKEQ. Deletions cut 1 base from V and 4 bases from J, with 12 bases between. The CDR3 sequence is 15 residues long.

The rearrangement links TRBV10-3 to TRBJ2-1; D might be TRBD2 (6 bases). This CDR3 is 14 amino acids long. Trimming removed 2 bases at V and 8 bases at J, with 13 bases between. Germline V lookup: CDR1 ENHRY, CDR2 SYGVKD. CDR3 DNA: TGTGCCATCAGTGAGGGAACTAGCATCGATGAGCAGTTCTTC. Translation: CAISEGTSIDEQFF.